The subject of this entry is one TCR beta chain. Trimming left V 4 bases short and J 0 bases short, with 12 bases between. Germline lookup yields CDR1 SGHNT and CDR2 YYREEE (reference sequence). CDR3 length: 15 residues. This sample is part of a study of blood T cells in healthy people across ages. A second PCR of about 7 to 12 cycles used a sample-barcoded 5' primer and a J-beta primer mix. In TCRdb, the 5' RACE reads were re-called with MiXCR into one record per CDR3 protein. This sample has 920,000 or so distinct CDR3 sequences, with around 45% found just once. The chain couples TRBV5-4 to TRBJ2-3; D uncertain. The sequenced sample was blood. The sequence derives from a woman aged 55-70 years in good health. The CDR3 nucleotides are TGTGCCAGCAGCCACCCTACCGGAAGCACAGATACGCAGTATTTT. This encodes CASSHPTGSTDTQYF.